The source of this TCR beta chain is a study of T cells in narcolepsy. Study in general: Enrolled donors included narcolepsy type 1 or type 2 patients and healthy controls.

Overall study results and limits: Healthy controls reportedly lacked the autoreactive clonotypes serially found in patients' blood. Autoreactive HCRT-specific and TRIB2-specific clonotypes were marked in same-patient CSF-versus-blood CD4+ comparisons. In some patient and control memory CD4+ samples, autoreactive clones were absent.

This table comes from immunoSEQ multiplex PCR, and its TCRdb copy is limited to in-frame clones, with some not included. The repertoire consists of about 40,000 clones, with around 89% occurring once and the leading ten covering 1% to 1.5%. In regard to this clone: Antigen: not known.

This CDR3 is 17 amino acids long. V lost 1 base and J lost 8; bases outside the gene matches: 10. The V gene's germline CDR1 is MNHNS and CDR2 SASEGT. This sequence originates from a human donor with narcolepsy. This chain links TRBV6-1 with TRBJ2-2, with TRBD1 matching 10 bases. Sequencing input: CD45RA- memory CD4+ T cells from PBMCs. CDR3: CASSEGAGTGVSGELFF. Written as DNA, the CDR3 is TGTGCCAGCAGTGAAGGAGCCGGGACAGGGGTTTCTGGGGAGCTGTTTTTT.